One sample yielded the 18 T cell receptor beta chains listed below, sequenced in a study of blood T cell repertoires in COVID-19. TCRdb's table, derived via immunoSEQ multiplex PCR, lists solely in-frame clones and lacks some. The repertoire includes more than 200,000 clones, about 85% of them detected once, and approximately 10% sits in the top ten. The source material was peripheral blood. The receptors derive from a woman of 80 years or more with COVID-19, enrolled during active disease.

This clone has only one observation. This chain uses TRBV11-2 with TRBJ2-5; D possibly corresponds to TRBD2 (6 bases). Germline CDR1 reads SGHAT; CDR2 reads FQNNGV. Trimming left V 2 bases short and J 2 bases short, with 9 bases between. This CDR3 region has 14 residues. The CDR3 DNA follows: TGTGCCAGCAGCTTATTGGGGGGTCAAGAGACCCAGTACTTC. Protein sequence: CASSLLGGQETQYF.

The CDR3 coding sequence is TGTGCCAGCAGCTCAGACTCCTGGAGAGCAGATACGCAGTATTTT. It yields the protein CASSSDSWRADTQYF. The rearrangement links TRBV7-2 to TRBJ2-3, with D uncertain. CDR1 and CDR2 from the germline V gene are SGHTA and FQGNSA. This CDR3 has 15 residues. Between the trimmed V and J ends, which lost 4 bases and 4 bases, there was a span of 15 bases.

The DNA for the CDR3 is TGTGCCAGCAGCGTAGACCCAACTCCGAGCTCCTACAATGAGCAGTTCTTC. It yields the protein CASSVDPTPSSYNEQFF. The J gene is TRBJ2-1, the V gene TRBV9, with D hard to call. Germline CDR1 and CDR2: SGDLS and YYNGEE. The CDR3 totals 17 residues. Between the trimmed V and J ends, which lost 0 bases and 0 bases, there was a span of 13 bases.

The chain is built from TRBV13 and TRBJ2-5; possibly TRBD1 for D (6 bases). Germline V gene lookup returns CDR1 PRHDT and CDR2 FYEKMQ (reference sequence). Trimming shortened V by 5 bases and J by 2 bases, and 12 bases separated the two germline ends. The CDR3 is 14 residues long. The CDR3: CASSPRTVQETQYF. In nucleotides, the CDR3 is TGTGCCAGCAGCCCGCGGACAGTGCAAGAGACCCAGTACTTC. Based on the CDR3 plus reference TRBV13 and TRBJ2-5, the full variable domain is AAGVIQSPRHLIKEKRETATLKCYPIPRHDTVYWYQQGPGQDPQFLISFYEKMQSDKGSIPDRFSAQQFSDYHSELNMSSLELGDSALYFCASSPRTVQETQYFGPGTRLLVL.

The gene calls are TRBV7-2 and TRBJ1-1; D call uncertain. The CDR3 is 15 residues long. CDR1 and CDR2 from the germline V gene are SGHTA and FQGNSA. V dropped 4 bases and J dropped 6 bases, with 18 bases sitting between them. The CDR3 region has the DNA TGTGCCAGCAGCTCGGAGGGTTTCGAGAGCGCTGAAGCTTTCTTT. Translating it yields CASSSEGFESAEAFF.

CDR3 bases: TGTGCCAGCAGCCTCCTTTCCCAGGGGGCAGGAATGGAGACCCAGTACTTC. Translating it yields CASSLLSQGAGMETQYF. The rearrangement uses TRBV28 and TRBJ2-5; 8 bases are shared with TRBD1. The CDR3 is made up of 17 amino acids. Germline V gene lookup returns CDR1 MDHEN and CDR2 SYDVKM. With V trimmed by 6 bases and J by 5 bases, 17 bases remained unmatched.

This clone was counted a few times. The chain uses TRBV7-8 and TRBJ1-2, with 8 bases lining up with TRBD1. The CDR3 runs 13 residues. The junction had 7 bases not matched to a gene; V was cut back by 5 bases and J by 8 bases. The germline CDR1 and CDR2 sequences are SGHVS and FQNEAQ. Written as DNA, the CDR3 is TGTGCCAGCAGCCCTGACAGGGGAGACGGCTACACCTTC. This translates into CASSPDRGDGYTF.

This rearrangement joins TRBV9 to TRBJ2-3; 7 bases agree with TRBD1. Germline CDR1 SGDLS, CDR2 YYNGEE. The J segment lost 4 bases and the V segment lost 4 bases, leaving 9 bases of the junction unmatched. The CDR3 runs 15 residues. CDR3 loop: CASSTTGIGSDTQYF. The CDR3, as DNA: TGTGCCAGCAGCACGACAGGGATCGGTTCAGATACGCAGTATTTT.

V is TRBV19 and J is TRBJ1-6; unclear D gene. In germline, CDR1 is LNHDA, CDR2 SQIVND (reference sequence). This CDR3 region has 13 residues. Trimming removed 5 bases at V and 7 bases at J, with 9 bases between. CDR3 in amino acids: CASSFFTNSPLHF. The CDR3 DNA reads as TGTGCCAGTAGTTTCTTTACAAATTCACCCCTCCACTTT.

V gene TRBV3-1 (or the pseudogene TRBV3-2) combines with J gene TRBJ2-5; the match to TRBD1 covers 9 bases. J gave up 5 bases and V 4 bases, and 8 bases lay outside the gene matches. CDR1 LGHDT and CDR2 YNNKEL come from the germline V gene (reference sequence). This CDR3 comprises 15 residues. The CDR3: CASSRPRQGVETQYF. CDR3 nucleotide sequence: TGTGCCAGCAGCCGACCCAGACAGGGGGTGGAGACCCAGTACTTC.

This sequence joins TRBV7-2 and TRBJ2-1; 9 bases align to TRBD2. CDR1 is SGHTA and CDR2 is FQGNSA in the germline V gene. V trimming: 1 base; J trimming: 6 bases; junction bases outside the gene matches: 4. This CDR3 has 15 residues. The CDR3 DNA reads TGTGCCAGCAGCTTAGGAGCGGGGGGAGTCAATGAGCAGTTCTTC. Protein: CASSLGAGGVNEQFF.

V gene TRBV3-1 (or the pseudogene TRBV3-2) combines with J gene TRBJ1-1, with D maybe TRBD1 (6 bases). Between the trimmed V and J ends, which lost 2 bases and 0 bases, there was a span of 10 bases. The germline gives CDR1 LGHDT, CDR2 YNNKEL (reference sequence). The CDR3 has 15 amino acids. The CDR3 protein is CASSQPGVLNTEAFF. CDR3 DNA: TGTGCCAGCAGCCAACCAGGGGTTTTGAACACTGAAGCTTTCTTT.

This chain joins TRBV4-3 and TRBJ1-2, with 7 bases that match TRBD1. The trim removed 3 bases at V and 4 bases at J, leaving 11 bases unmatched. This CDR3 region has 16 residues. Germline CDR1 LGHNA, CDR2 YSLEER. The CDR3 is CASSQGAGGKVYGYTF. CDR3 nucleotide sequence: TGCGCCAGCAGCCAGGGGGCAGGGGGAAAAGTCTATGGCTACACCTTC.

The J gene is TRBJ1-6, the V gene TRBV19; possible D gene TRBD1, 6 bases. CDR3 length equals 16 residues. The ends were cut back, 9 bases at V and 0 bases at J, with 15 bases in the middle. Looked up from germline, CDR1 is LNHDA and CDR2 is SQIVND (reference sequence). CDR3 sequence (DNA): TGTGCCAGCAAGACCACAGGGAGCTCCTATAATTCACCCCTCCACTTT. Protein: CASKTTGSSYNSPLHF.

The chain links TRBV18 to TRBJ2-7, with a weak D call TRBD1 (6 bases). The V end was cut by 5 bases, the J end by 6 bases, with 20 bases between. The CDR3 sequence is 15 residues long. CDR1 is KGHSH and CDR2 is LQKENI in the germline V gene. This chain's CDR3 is CASSFNPGQGGEQYF. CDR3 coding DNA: TGTGCCAGCTCATTCAACCCGGGACAAGGGGGCGAGCAGTACTTC. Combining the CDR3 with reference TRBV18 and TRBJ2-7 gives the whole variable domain NAGVMQNPRHLVRRRGQEARLRCSPMKGHSHVYWYRQLPEEGLKFMVYLQKENIIDESGMPKERFSAEFPKEGPSILRIQQVVRGDSAAYFCASSFNPGQGGEQYFGPGTRLTVT.

The CDR3 DNA is TGTGCCAGCAGCTTATACGAGAAACAAGAGACCCAGTACTTC. It specifies CASSLYEKQETQYF. This chain uses TRBV7-8 with TRBJ2-5; D unresolved. CDR3 size: 14 residues. Germline V lookup: CDR1 SGHVS, CDR2 FQNEAQ. With 2 bases removed from V and 2 bases from J, the gap between germline ends came to 9 bases.

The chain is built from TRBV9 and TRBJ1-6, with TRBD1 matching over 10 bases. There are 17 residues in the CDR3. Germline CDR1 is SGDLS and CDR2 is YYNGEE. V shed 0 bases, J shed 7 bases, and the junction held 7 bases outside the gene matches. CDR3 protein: CASSVDIRDRGNSPLHF. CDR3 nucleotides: TGTGCCAGCAGCGTAGACATCCGGGACAGGGGAAATTCACCCCTCCACTTT. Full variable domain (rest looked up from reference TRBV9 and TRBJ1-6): DSGVTQTPKHLITATGQRVTLRCSPRSGDLSVYWYQQSLDQGLQFLIQYYNGEERAKGNILERFSAQQFPDLHSELNLSSLELGDSALYFCASSVDIRDRGNSPLHFGNGTRLTVT.

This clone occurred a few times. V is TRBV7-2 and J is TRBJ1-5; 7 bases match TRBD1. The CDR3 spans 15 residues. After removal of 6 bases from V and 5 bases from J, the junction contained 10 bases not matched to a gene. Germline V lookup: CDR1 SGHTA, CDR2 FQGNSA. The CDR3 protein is CASSLGAGGYQPQHF. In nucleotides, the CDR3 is TGTGCCAGCAGTCTGGGGGCAGGGGGATATCAGCCCCAGCATTTT. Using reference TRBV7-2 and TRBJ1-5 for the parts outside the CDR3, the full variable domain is GAGVSQSPSNKVTEKGKDVELRCDPISGHTALYWYRQSLGQGLEFLIYFQGNSAPDKSGLPSDRFSAERTGGSVSTLTIQRTQQEDSAVYLCASSLGAGGYQPQHFGDGTRLSIL.